This T cell receptor beta chain was recovered during a study of HIV-infected patients and healthy controls. In this sample, this clonotype turned up many times. All unsorted peripheral T cells were captured because whole blood was used without fractionation. Alpha and beta constant-region primers primed reverse transcription of about 500 ng RNA. Alpha and beta chain libraries were made separately by chain-specific third strand synthesis with multiplexing indices. Priming off the SP2 site generated the second strand. From the 5' RACE reads, TCRdb called clonotypes with MiXCR, one entry per CDR3 protein. The sample lists 12,000 or so distinct CDR3 sequences; about 9% were seen once. Sequencing was performed on blood, taken before antiretroviral therapy. The sequence was obtained from an adult with HIV infection. The donor label of this sample is uncertain.

The CDR3: CAWSATGESSPLHF. CDR3 nucleotide sequence: TGTGCCTGGAGTGCGACGGGAGAGAGTTCACCCCTCCACTTT. The V call is TRBV30, the J call TRBJ1-6; unclear D gene. Germline V gives CDR1 GTSNPN, CDR2 SVGIG (reference sequence). V dropped 1 base and J dropped 9 bases, with 13 bases sitting between them. The CDR3 spans 14 residues.